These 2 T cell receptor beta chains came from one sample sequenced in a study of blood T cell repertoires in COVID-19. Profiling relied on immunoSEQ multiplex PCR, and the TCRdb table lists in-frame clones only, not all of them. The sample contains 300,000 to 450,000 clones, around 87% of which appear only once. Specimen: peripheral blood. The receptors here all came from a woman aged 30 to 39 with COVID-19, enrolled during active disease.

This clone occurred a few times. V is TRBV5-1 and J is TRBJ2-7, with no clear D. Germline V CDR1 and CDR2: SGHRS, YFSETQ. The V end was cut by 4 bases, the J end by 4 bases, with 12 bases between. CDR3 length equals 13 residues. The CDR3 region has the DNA TGCGCCAGCAGCCTGGTTTATTCTTACGAGCAGTACTTC. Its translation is CASSLVYSYEQYF.

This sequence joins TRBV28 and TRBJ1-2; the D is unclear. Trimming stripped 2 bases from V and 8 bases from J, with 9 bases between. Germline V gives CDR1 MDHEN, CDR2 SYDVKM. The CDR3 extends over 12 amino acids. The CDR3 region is CASSLVMRGYTF. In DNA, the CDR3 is TGTGCCAGCAGTTTAGTGATGAGAGGCTACACCTTC.